The clone carrying this TCR beta chain turned up a few times. What it binds is unknown. The source of the sample is a study of identical twins. Study-level results: The models systematically underestimated how much out-of-frame TCR alpha was shared in monozygotic twins.

TCRdb reprocessed the 5' RACE reads with MiXCR, giving one entry per CDR3 protein. The repertoire holds some 500,000 distinct CDR3 sequences, with approximately 10% as singletons. Germline CDR1 reads DFQATT; CDR2 reads SNEGSKA (reference sequence). The CDR3 sequence is 15 residues long. These data were likewise used in another study, on yellow fever vaccine responses in identical twins.

This sequence was found in a woman aged 18-30 years in good health. Sequencing used PBMCs. The chain recombines TRBV20-1 with TRBJ2-1, with D tentatively TRBD2 (6 bases). The CDR3 DNA is TGCAGCTCAAAGATACGGGGGAGCTCCTACAATGAGCAGTTCTTC. It codes for CSSKIRGSSYNEQFF.